The T cell receptor (beta chain) described here comes from a study of T-cell memory formation after mild COVID-19. Study-level points and caveats: Cross-reactive memory apparently joined, as some responding clones appeared in pre-infection memory. Clones contracting over day 15 to 85 were CD4/CD8 balanced, with later expanders leaning CD4+. Mainly CM and EM harbored the contracting CD4+ clones; mainly EMRA harbored the CD8+ ones.

Sample barcodes and UMIs were carried by the TCR alpha and TCR beta cDNA libraries that 5'RACE generated with constant-segment primers. Using its own MiXCR run on the 5' RACE reads, TCRdb lists one record per CDR3 protein. The sample yields 130,000 to 150,000 distinct CDR3 sequences, about 5.7% seen once. This clonotype has a count of ten or more. The antigen is not known. The sequence was collected from an adult woman who had mild COVID-19 (a few samples of this study predate the infection). Cell type and time point are not known. The sequenced material came from PBMCs or a T cell subset sorted from them (not recorded which).

The chain's CDR3 is CASSSGTGSRSAEAFF. In DNA, the CDR3 is TGTGCCAGCAGCTCAGGGACAGGGTCGAGGAGCGCTGAAGCTTTCTTT. The chain combines TRBV7-9 with TRBJ1-1, with 9 bases identical to TRBD1. The CDR3 runs 16 residues. Trimming at V came to 4 bases and at J to 6 bases, leaving 12 bases not matched to a gene. Germline CDR1 SEHNR, CDR2 FQNEAQ (reference sequence).